The entry that follows covers one T cell receptor (beta chain) sequence. Its antigen remains unknown. The table came from immunoSEQ multiplex PCR; TCRdb's copy has only in-frame clones and leaves some out. The table records around 60,000 clones, around 82% of them present only once. This specimen belongs to a study of OX40 agonist ivuxolimab in advanced cancers. Overall study findings and caveats: Partial responders at 0.1-3.0 mg/kg showed near-lowest clonal expansion.

This CDR3 is 16 amino acids long. The V gene's germline CDR1 is SEHNR and CDR2 FQNEAQ (reference sequence). The V gene end was trimmed by 3 bases and the J gene end by 5 bases; junction bases not matched to a gene: 8. The chain is built from TRBV7-9 and TRBJ2-2, with 8 positions matching TRBD2. The sample consisted of CD4+ or CD8+ T cells sorted from blood, taken in a trial of the OX40 agonist ivuxolimab. This TCR was recovered from an adult with an advanced solid tumor such as melanoma, head and neck, liver or kidney cancer. CDR3 region: CASSLGTSGLTGELFF. As DNA, the CDR3 is TGTGCCAGCAGCTTGGGTACTAGCGGACTAACCGGGGAGCTGTTTTTT.